The present T cell receptor (beta chain) was sequenced within a study of blood T cell repertoires in COVID-19. About the research overall: In each case, the material was cDNA or gDNA derived from T cells, B-cell-depleted T cells, or PBMCs.

This CDR3 has 13 amino acids. Germline CDR1 is SGHAT and CDR2 is FQNNGV. With 4 bases removed from V and 8 bases from J, the gap between germline ends came to 12 bases. Assay: immunoSEQ multiplex PCR; the TCRdb copy retains only in-frame clones and omits some. The sample consists of tens of thousands of clones, about 86% of them appearing once. The rearrangement uses TRBV11-2 and TRBJ2-1, with D perhaps matching TRBD2 (5 bases). Material: peripheral blood. The source of this sequence is a woman older than 75 with acute or convalescent COVID-19. CDR3 bases: TGTGCCAGCAGCTCATCACTAGGCTATGAGCAGTTCTTC. Translating gives CASSSSLGYEQFF.